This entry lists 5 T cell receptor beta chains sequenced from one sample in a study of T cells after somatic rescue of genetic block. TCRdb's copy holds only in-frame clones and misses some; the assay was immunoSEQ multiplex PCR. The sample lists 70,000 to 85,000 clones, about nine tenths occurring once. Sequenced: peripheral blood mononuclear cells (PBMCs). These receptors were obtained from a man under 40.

The CDR3 is CASSRTGTGGAETYNEQFF. The DNA for the CDR3 is TGCGCCAGCAGTCGTACCGGGACAGGGGGCGCCGAAACCTACAATGAGCAGTTCTTC. The J gene is TRBJ2-1, the V gene TRBV5-1, with 12 bases that match TRBD1. V gave up 5 bases and J gave up 2 bases; unmatched junction bases: 14. In germline, CDR1 is SGHRS, CDR2 YFSETQ. This CDR3 comprises 19 residues.

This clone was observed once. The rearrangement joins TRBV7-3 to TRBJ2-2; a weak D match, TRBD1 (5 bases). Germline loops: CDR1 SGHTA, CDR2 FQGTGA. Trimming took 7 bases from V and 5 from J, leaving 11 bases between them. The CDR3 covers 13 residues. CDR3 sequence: CASTYQGTGELFF. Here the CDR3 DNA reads TGTGCCAGCACCTATCAGGGAACCGGGGAGCTGTTTTTT.

DNA for the CDR3: TGCGCCAGCAGCCAAGATAGGACTAGCGGGAGGGGCGAGCAGTACTTC. As protein: CASSQDRTSGRGEQYF. This rearrangement joins TRBV4-1 to TRBJ2-7, with 15 bases lining up with TRBD2. The CDR3 contains 16 residues. V gave up 0 bases and J gave up 6 bases; unmatched junction bases: 3. Per germline, CDR1 MGHRA and CDR2 YSYEKL.

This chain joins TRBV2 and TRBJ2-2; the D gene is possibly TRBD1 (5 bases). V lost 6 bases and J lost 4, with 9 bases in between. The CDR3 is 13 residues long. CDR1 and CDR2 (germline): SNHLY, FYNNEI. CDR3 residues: CASREQATGELFF. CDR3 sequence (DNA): TGTGCCAGCAGGGAACAGGCCACCGGGGAGCTGTTTTTT. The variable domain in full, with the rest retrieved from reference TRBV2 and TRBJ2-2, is EPEVTQTPSHQVTQMGQEVILRCVPISNHLYFYWYRQILGQKVEFLVSFYNNEISEKSEIFDDQFSVERPDGSNFTLKIRSTKLEDSAMYFCASREQATGELFFGEGSRLTVL.

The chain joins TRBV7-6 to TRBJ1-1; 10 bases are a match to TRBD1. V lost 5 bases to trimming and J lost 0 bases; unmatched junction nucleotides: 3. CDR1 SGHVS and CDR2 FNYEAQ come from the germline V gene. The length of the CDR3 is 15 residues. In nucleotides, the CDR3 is TGTGCCAGCAGCAGGGGACAGGGGCTGAACACTGAAGCTTTCTTT. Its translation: CASSRGQGLNTEAFF.